This passage covers 30 T cell receptor beta chains from one sample sequenced in a study of blood T cells in healthy people across ages. Then a second PCR, running roughly 6 to 12 cycles, was carried out with a sample-barcoded 5' primer and a J-beta primer mix. TCRdb re-called the 5' RACE reads with MiXCR, one entry per CDR3 protein. The data hold about 680,000 distinct CDR3 sequences, with around half observed a single time. Input material: blood. These receptors came from a woman aged 60-70 years in good health.

This clonotype was seen more than once but under ten times. The chain combines TRBV20-1 with TRBJ2-1; 12 positions agree with TRBD2. Trimming at V came to 5 bases and at J to 12 bases, leaving 5 bases not matched to a gene. Germline V gives CDR1 DFQATT, CDR2 SNEGSKA (reference sequence). CDR3 length: 12 amino acids. In nucleotides, the CDR3 is TGCAGTGCTCTACTAGCGGGGGGCTTGCAGTTCTTC. Its protein product is CSALLAGGLQFF.

The V call is TRBV5-1, the J call TRBJ2-1, with 7 bases that match TRBD2. The CDR3 has 17 amino acids. From germline, CDR1 is SGHRS and CDR2 YFSETQ. With V trimmed by 1 base and J by 2 bases, 9 bases remained unmatched. This CDR3 reads CASSLLCREVPYNEQFF. The CDR3 region has the DNA TGCGCCAGCAGCTTGCTCTGTCGGGAGGTCCCCTACAATGAGCAGTTCTTC.

This clonotype was found many times. The chain uses TRBV11-3 and TRBJ2-7; the D gene is possibly TRBD1 (5 bases). Germline V gene data show CDR1 as SGHNT and CDR2 as YENEEA. V was clipped by 4 bases and J by 2 bases, with 12 bases between them. CDR3 length equals 14 residues. The CDR3 region has the DNA TGTGCCAGCAGCTCCAAGACAGCCCCCTACGAGCAGTACTTC. It is translated as CASSSKTAPYEQYF. Using reference TRBV11-3 and TRBJ2-7 for the parts outside the CDR3, the full variable domain is EAGVVQSPRYKIIEKKQPVAFWCNPISGHNTLYWYLQNLGQGPELLIRYENEEAVDDSQLPKDRFSAERLKGVDSTLKIQPAELGDSAVYLCASSSKTAPYEQYFGPGTRLTVT.

The V gene is TRBV4-2, the J gene TRBJ2-1; TRBD2 agrees at 10 bases. Trimming removed 5 bases from V and 6 bases from J; junction bases left unmatched: 7. Germline V gives CDR1 LGHNA, CDR2 YNFKEQ. CDR3 length: 15 amino acids. CDR3 loop: CASSSTSGAGNEQFF. The CDR3 DNA follows: TGTGCCAGCAGCAGTACTAGCGGGGCTGGCAATGAGCAGTTCTTC.

This clonotype was detected a few times. The chain is built from TRBV29-1 and TRBJ2-1, with 7 bases fitting TRBD2. The CDR3 is made up of 14 amino acids. CDR1 and CDR2 (germline): SQVTM, ANQGSEA. V lost 4 bases to trimming and J lost 7 bases; unmatched junction nucleotides: 10. CDR3 DNA sequence: TGCAGCGTTGTGGCGGGAGCCCCGGGTAATGAGCAGTTCTTC. This sequence encodes CSVVAGAPGNEQFF.

The J gene is TRBJ2-5, the V gene TRBV12-3 or TRBV12-4; 11 nucleotides agree with TRBD2. The closer fit of TRBJ2-7 to the DNA end suggests the J call may be wrong. This CDR3 region has 15 residues. The CDR3 DNA follows: TGTGCCAGCAGTTTAGGACTAGCGGGACCCTGCGAGCAGTACTTC. Translated: CASSLGLAGPCEQYF.

As regards this clonotype: A clone one base away is much larger, so this may be a read error. This rearrangement joins TRBV20-1 to TRBJ2-1, with D unclear. The CDR3 contains 14 residues. The germline V gene encodes CDR1 DFQATT and CDR2 SNEGSKA (reference sequence). The CDR3 loop is CSALRSLPYSEQFF. DNA for the CDR3: TGCAGTGCTCTACGGAGTCTACCCTACAGTGAGCAGTTCTTC.

This clonotype was counted a few times. This sequence joins TRBV6-6 and TRBJ2-5; 8 bases map to TRBD2. The CDR3 consists of 17 residues. Germline V gene data show CDR1 as MNHNY and CDR2 as SVGAGI (reference sequence). Unmatched junction bases numbered 16, after V lost 7 bases and J lost 3 bases. CDR3 DNA sequence: TGTGCCAGCAACCCCCACCCCCCTAGCGGGTTGGAAGAGACCCAGTACTTC. Protein product: CASNPHPPSGLEETQYF.

The J gene is TRBJ1-6, the V gene TRBV3-1, with a weak D call TRBD1 (5 bases). Germline loops: CDR1 LGHDT, CDR2 YNNKEL (reference sequence). V lost 4 bases and J 7 bases, leaving 11 bases between the germline ends. This CDR3 has 14 residues. CDR3 bases: TGTGCCAGCAGCCTATGGGGACCGAATTCACCCCTCCACTTT. It encodes CASSLWGPNSPLHF.

The genes are TRBV6-6 and TRBJ2-1, with TRBD1 matching 7 bases. V was clipped by 8 bases and J by 4 bases; unmatched bases: 14. Germline loops: CDR1 MNHNY, CDR2 SVGAGI (reference sequence). This CDR3 has 16 residues. CDR3 coding DNA: TGTGCCAGCCGACCCCACCCCGGGACAGCATACAATGAGCAGTTCTTC. This gives the protein CASRPHPGTAYNEQFF.

The chain couples TRBV20-1 to TRBJ1-1, with 11 bases identical to TRBD1. This CDR3 has 16 amino acids. Germline V gene data show CDR1 as DFQATT and CDR2 as SNEGSKA (reference sequence). V shed 2 bases and J 4 bases; nucleotides not matched to a gene: 9. This CDR3 is CSARSRDRGSTTEAFF. Written as DNA, the CDR3 is TGCAGTGCTAGAAGTAGGGACAGGGGGTCGACCACTGAAGCTTTCTTT.

The V call is TRBV4-2, the J call TRBJ2-1; 11 nucleotides line up with TRBD2. Germline lookup yields CDR1 LGHNA and CDR2 YNFKEQ. CDR3 length: 17 amino acids. Losses at the gene ends were 4 bases for V and 0 bases for J; bases not matched to a gene: 5. CDR3 DNA sequence: TGTGCCAGCAGCCCGATAGCGGGGGGGAGCTCCTACAATGAGCAGTTCTTC. Translated, it gives CASSPIAGGSSYNEQFF.

A few counts support this clonotype. The rearrangement joins TRBV20-1 to TRBJ2-3; 12 bases align to TRBD2. The V and J ends lost 6 bases and 4 bases, in that order; junction bases with no gene match: 11. CDR1 is DFQATT and CDR2 is SNEGSKA in the germline V gene (reference sequence). The CDR3 is made up of 16 amino acids. The CDR3 DNA sequence: TGCAGTGCCGCCGGACTAGCGGGAACGGGGCCAGATACGCAGTATTTT. The encoded protein is CSAAGLAGTGPDTQYF.

The J gene is TRBJ1-2, the V gene TRBV27; 8 bases are shared with TRBD1. Germline CDR1 and CDR2: MNHEY and SMNVEV (reference sequence). Trimming took 5 bases from V and 8 from J; bases not matched to a gene: 16. This CDR3 spans 16 amino acids. This CDR3 reads CASSGRGPYHHTGYTF. In DNA form, the CDR3 reads TGTGCCAGCAGTGGCAGGGGGCCATATCACCATACCGGCTACACCTTC.

CDR3: CASSQDYKGQAEKLFF. The CDR3 coding sequence is TGCGCCAGCAGCCAAGATTATAAGGGACAAGCTGAAAAACTGTTTTTT. J is TRBJ1-4 and V is TRBV4-3; the D gene is possibly TRBD1 (6 bases). V lost 0 bases, J lost 7 bases, and 15 bases lay in between. The germline CDR1 and CDR2 sequences are LGHNA and YSLEER. This CDR3 is built from 16 residues.

This chain connects TRBV6-2 or TRBV6-3 to TRBJ2-7; 10 nucleotides align to TRBD2. Germline V gene data show CDR1 as MNHEY and CDR2 as SVGEGT. J lost 4 bases, V lost 6 bases, and 9 bases had no gene match. CDR3 size: 15 residues. The CDR3 nucleotides read TGTGCCAGCAGCTACAGCGGGAGGGCCCGATACGAGCAGTACTTC. It specifies CASSYSGRARYEQYF.

The genes are TRBV29-1 and TRBJ2-4; no firm D call. V dropped 6 bases and J dropped 7 bases, with 16 bases sitting between them. The CDR3 contains 13 residues. Germline values: CDR1 SQVTM, CDR2 ANQGSEA. In DNA form, the CDR3 reads TGCAGCGTCCGGTCGGGTTCTGACAACATTCAGTACTTC. Its translation is CSVRSGSDNIQYF.

This clonotype occurred a few times. V gene TRBV2 combines with J gene TRBJ2-3, with D possibly TRBD2 on 5 matching bases. CDR1 SNHLY and CDR2 FYNNEI come from the germline V gene. Deletions cut 3 bases from V and 6 bases from J, with 10 bases between. This CDR3 region has 13 residues. The CDR3 loop is CASSEVRGDTQYF. The CDR3 bases are TGTGCCAGCAGTGAGGTGAGAGGGGATACGCAGTATTTT.

The chain joins TRBV20-1 to TRBJ2-7; 9 bases agree with TRBD2. The CDR3 is 14 residues long. V shed 2 bases and J 7 bases; nucleotides not matched to a gene: 9. Germline assignment: CDR1 DFQATT and CDR2 SNEGSKA (reference sequence). The DNA for the CDR3 is TGCAGTGCTAGAAATAGCGGGAGTTTAGGGGAGCAGTACTTC. Its protein is CSARNSGSLGEQYF.

This clonotype was detected ten times or more. The chain joins TRBV7-6 to TRBJ2-1, with 8 bases that match TRBD1. Looked up from germline, CDR1 is SGHVS and CDR2 is FNYEAQ. This CDR3 has 15 amino acids. With 5 bases clipped from V and 3 bases from J, the junction kept 6 bases outside the gene matches. The CDR3 sequence is CASSQWTGSYNEQFF. CDR3 coding DNA: TGTGCCAGCAGCCAATGGACAGGGAGCTACAATGAGCAGTTCTTC.

This chain links TRBV7-2 with TRBJ2-3; D is unclear. Germline V gene data show CDR1 as SGHTA and CDR2 as FQGNSA. The length of the CDR3 is 14 residues. V was cut by 1 base and J by 1 base, with 6 bases left in between. The DNA of the CDR3 is TGTGCCAGCAGCTTAGACGCGGGCACAGATACGCAGTATTTT. It is translated as CASSLDAGTDTQYF.

The chain links TRBV28 to TRBJ2-7, with D unresolved. The CDR3 has 13 residues. Germline CDR1 and CDR2: MDHEN and SYDVKM. V dropped 2 bases and J dropped 7 bases, with 12 bases sitting between them. The CDR3 nucleotides are TGTGCCAGCAGTTTAAGACCCACAAGGGAGCAGTACTTC. Translation: CASSLRPTREQYF.

A few counts support this clonotype. V gene TRBV20-1 combines with J gene TRBJ2-5, with TRBD2 matching 11 bases. The CDR3 loop spans 15 amino acids. V dropped 4 bases and J dropped 3; count of bases not matched to a gene: 7. From germline, CDR1 is DFQATT and CDR2 SNEGSKA (reference sequence). The DNA for the CDR3 is TGCAGTGCTACGAGACTAGCGGGAACAAAAGAGACCCAGTACTTC. Protein product: CSATRLAGTKETQYF.

The chain joins TRBV20-1 to TRBJ2-1, with D tentatively TRBD2 (5 bases). V dropped 3 bases and J dropped 3 bases, with 9 bases sitting between them. In germline, CDR1 is DFQATT, CDR2 SNEGSKA (reference sequence). The CDR3 is made up of 13 amino acids. CDR3 region: CSARRVSYNEQFF. CDR3 sequence (DNA): TGCAGTGCTAGGAGGGTTAGCTACAATGAGCAGTTCTTC.

The CDR3 spells CASSVGSSSYNSPLHF. The CDR3 bases are TGTGCCAGCAGCGTCGGCAGTAGCTCCTATAATTCACCCCTCCACTTT. The rearrangement joins TRBV9 to TRBJ1-6, with no clear D. The CDR3 has 16 amino acids. V dropped 2 bases and J dropped 0 bases, with 9 bases sitting between them. Germline-derived CDR1 and CDR2 are SGDLS and YYNGEE.

Notes on this clonotype: A much larger clone differs by one base, so this may be a read error. This sequence joins TRBV9 and TRBJ2-7, with D tentatively TRBD1 (5 bases). There are 14 residues in the CDR3. V shed 3 bases and J shed 7 bases, with 17 bases lying between them. CDR1 SGDLS and CDR2 YYNGEE come from the germline V gene. The CDR3 DNA is TGTGCCAGCAGCGCCAGGGATCTGGGCAATGAGCAGTACTTC. It codes for CASSARDLGNEQYF.

Turning to this clonotype: At one end, the junction sequence differs from germline, possibly due to a read error. The rearrangement links TRBV7-2 to TRBJ1-1, with a weak D call TRBD1 (6 bases). The CDR3 runs 14 residues. CDR1 is SGHTA, CDR2 FQGNSA, per germline. Here the CDR3 reads CASSFGGPNAEAFF. DNA of the CDR3: TGTGCCAGCAGCTTTGGGGGCCCGAACGCTGAAGCTTTCTTT.

The rearrangement links TRBV20-1 to TRBJ2-3, with D possibly matching TRBD1 (5 bases). The CDR3 is 12 residues long. V was cut by 6 bases and J by 7 bases, with 14 bases left in between. Germline loops: CDR1 DFQATT, CDR2 SNEGSKA (reference sequence). The CDR3 DNA reads as TGCAGTGCGTCTCTGACAGAGCATACGCAGTATTTT. It is translated as CSASLTEHTQYF.

This clonotype was observed a few times. The chain joins TRBV20-1 to TRBJ2-7; 8 positions match TRBD2. The CDR3 is 15 amino acids. Germline CDR1 and CDR2: DFQATT and SNEGSKA (reference sequence). V lost 0 bases and J lost 1; bases outside the gene matches: 5. The CDR3 is CSARDLREGSYEQYF. CDR3 in DNA: TGCAGTGCTAGAGATCTACGGGAGGGGTCCTACGAGCAGTACTTC.

The gene calls are TRBV5-6 and TRBJ2-5; no clear D gene. This CDR3 has 16 residues. The germline V and J ends were trimmed by 0 bases and 4 bases, with 16 bases remaining between them. Germline V lookup: CDR1 SGHDT, CDR2 YYEEEE. CDR3 in amino acids: CASSLASHMVRETQYF. CDR3 bases: TGTGCCAGCAGCTTGGCCTCGCATATGGTTCGAGAGACCCAGTACTTC.